The 11 T cell receptor beta chains below come from one sample, sequenced in a study of shared clonotypes between healthy human individuals. Sequencing used immunoSEQ multiplex PCR; TCRdb keeps in-frame clones, though not all of them. The table records approximately 640,000 clones, 55% to 75% of them present only once. Sequenced input: memory CD4+ T cells sorted from blood. The subset denotes: CD45RA-negative fraction. The receptors stem from a woman in her thirties in good health.

V is TRBV28 and J is TRBJ1-1; D is uncertain. The germline V and J ends were trimmed by 2 bases and 0 bases, with 16 bases remaining between them. Germline V lookup: CDR1 MDHEN, CDR2 SYDVKM. This CDR3 is built from 17 residues. DNA for the CDR3: TGTGCCAGCAGTTTAGGCCTACTAGAGGTAATGAACACTGAAGCTTTCTTT. It specifies CASSLGLLEVMNTEAFF.

A few counts support this clone. The identical CDR3 is also encoded by other nucleotide sequences in the sample. The chain employs TRBV7-9 and TRBJ2-7; 8 nucleotides align to TRBD2. Germline CDR1 SEHNR, CDR2 FQNEAQ (reference sequence). Trimming cost V 0 bases and J 2 bases; bases outside gene matches: 3. This CDR3 is built from 15 residues. Here the CDR3 reads CASSLASGVTYEQYF. CDR3 nucleotides: TGTGCCAGCAGCTTAGCTAGCGGGGTTACCTACGAGCAGTACTTC.

This chain joins TRBV11-2 and TRBJ2-1, with 11 bases matching TRBD1. The CDR3 consists of 16 residues. The germline V gene has CDR1 SGHAT and CDR2 FQNNGV. J gave up 4 bases and V 1 base, and 3 bases lay outside the gene matches. CDR3 DNA sequence: TGTGCCAGCAGCTTAGCGGGGACAGGGGGATACAATGAGCAGTTCTTC. This sequence encodes CASSLAGTGGYNEQFF.

This chain uses TRBV27 with TRBJ2-7; TRBD2 matches at 13 bases. The germline V gene encodes CDR1 MNHEY and CDR2 SMNVEV (reference sequence). V trimming: 4 bases; J trimming: 7 bases; junction bases outside the gene matches: 4. The CDR3 length is 14 residues. CDR3: CASSSGLAGAEQYF. CDR3 sequence (DNA): TGTGCCAGCAGTTCCGGACTAGCGGGAGCTGAGCAGTACTTC.

This clone was seen a handful of times. The V and J genes are TRBV19 and TRBJ2-3, with D possibly being TRBD2 (5 bases). Trimming took 3 bases from V and 6 from J, leaving 16 bases between them. This CDR3 has 15 residues. Germline V gene data show CDR1 as LNHDA and CDR2 as SQIVND (reference sequence). CDR3 sequence: CASSIPSGGRDTQYF. The CDR3, as DNA: TGTGCCAGTAGTATTCCCAGCGGAGGCCGGGATACGCAGTATTTT.

There are many counts of this clone. The chain employs TRBV6-5 and TRBJ2-5; a weak D match, TRBD2 (5 bases). The V end lost 8 bases, the J end lost 5 bases, and 9 bases lay between the germline ends. The length of the CDR3 is 11 residues. CDR1 is MNHEY, CDR2 SVGAGI, per germline. This CDR3 is CASGSGETQYF. CDR3 nucleotide sequence: TGTGCCAGCGGTTCGGGGGAGACCCAGTACTTC.

This clone was recorded only once. The chain recombines TRBV6-5 with TRBJ2-7, with D unresolved. The V end was cut by 2 bases, the J end by 0 bases, with 11 bases between. The CDR3 runs to 15 residues. Germline values: CDR1 MNHEY, CDR2 SVGAGI. In DNA, the CDR3 is TGTGCCAGCAGTTACAAGCCCTTAGTCTCCTACGAGCAGTACTTC. The encoded protein is CASSYKPLVSYEQYF.

V is TRBV27 and J is TRBJ2-5, with a weak D call TRBD2 (6 bases). V lost 0 bases to trimming and J lost 5 bases, with 10 bases between them. CDR1 is MNHEY, CDR2 SMNVEV, per germline (reference sequence). This CDR3 contains 14 residues. The CDR3 spells CASSLSTSLETQYF. CDR3 sequence (DNA): TGTGCCAGCAGTTTATCTACTAGCTTGGAGACCCAGTACTTC.

The V call is TRBV30, the J call TRBJ1-1, with D hard to call. Between the trimmed V and J ends, which lost 3 bases and 7 bases, there was a span of 9 bases. Germline values: CDR1 GTSNPN, CDR2 SVGIG (reference sequence). The CDR3 is made up of 11 amino acids. CDR3 region: CAWSAGVEAFF. The CDR3 DNA follows: TGTGCCTGGAGCGCTGGGGTTGAAGCTTTCTTT.

As concerns this clone: One end of the junction does not line up with germline, which may come from a read error. The gene calls are TRBV11-2 and TRBJ1-2; TRBD1 might be the D (5 bases). This CDR3 contains 16 residues. Germline CDR1 and CDR2: SGHAT and FQNNGV. DNA for the CDR3: TGTGCCAGCAGTTTTACTTGGGACGGAGGGGACTACGGCTACACCTTC. Translation: CASSFTWDGGDYGYTF.

The CDR3 nucleotides read TGTGCCAGCAGTTTTCCCGGGGGACTCTCCACAGATACGCAGTATTTT. It encodes CASSFPGGLSTDTQYF. The rearrangement joins TRBV28 to TRBJ2-3, with D possibly being TRBD2 (6 bases). Germline-derived CDR1 and CDR2 are MDHEN and SYDVKM. Trimming took 3 bases from V and 2 from J, leaving 15 bases between them. The CDR3 sequence is 16 residues long.